These T cell receptor beta chains were read from a single sample in a study of blood T cell repertoires in COVID-19. The assay was immunoSEQ multiplex PCR, and TCRdb's table has in-frame clones only and misses some. The data contain a few hundred thousand clones, about 86% of them singletons. Sequences were obtained from peripheral blood. The source of these receptors is a woman aged 25-40 years who had recovered from COVID-19. Each CDR3 is given with its conserved first and last residue. A D gene is named only where the DNA matches it firmly. Clone size is not always given. Where it is, it says once, few, many or a class for expanded clones.

D gene | clone size | J gene | V gene | CDR3 protein | CDR3 DNA
TRBD2 | - | TRBJ2-1 | TRBV4-3 | CASSQGLAAYNEQFF | TGCGCCAGCAGCCAAGGACTAGCGGCCTACAATGAGCAGTTCTTC
- | few | TRBJ1-5 | TRBV24-1 | CATSGGHAQPQHF | TGTGCCACCAGTGGGGGACACGCCCAGCCCCAGCATTTT
TRBD2 | - | TRBJ2-5 | TRBV7-2 | CASSGEGRETQYF | TGTGCCAGCAGCGGGGAGGGCCGTGAGACCCAGTACTTC
- | - | TRBJ2-7 | TRBV7-2 | CASSLALPGASYEQYF | TGTGCCAGCAGCTTAGCTCTACCAGGCGCCTCCTACGAGCAGTACTTC
- | - | TRBJ1-1 | TRBV5-6 | CASSWGGNTEAFF | TGTGCCAGCAGCTGGGGGGGAAACACTGAAGCTTTCTTT
- | few | TRBJ1-1 | TRBV20-1 | CSASPHRDTNTEAFF | TGCAGTGCTAGTCCCCACCGGGACACGAACACTGAAGCTTTCTTT
- | - | TRBJ1-2 | TRBV6-5 | CASSRGQNYGYTF | TGTGCCAGCAGTCGGGGACAAAACTATGGCTACACCTTC
- | - | TRBJ1-2 | TRBV19 | CASSITGRANYGYTF | TGTGCCAGTAGTATTACAGGGAGGGCGAACTATGGCTACACCTTC
TRBD1 | - | TRBJ2-7 | TRBV7-3 | CASSLYRGQYEQYF | TGTGCCAGCAGCTTGTACAGGGGGCAGTACGAGCAGTACTTC
TRBD1 | - | TRBJ1-5 | TRBV27 | CASKIKGAVWQPQHF | TGTGCCAGCAAAATTAAGGGGGCAGTCTGGCAGCCCCAGCATTTT
TRBD1 | - | TRBJ1-2 | TRBV28 | CASSFQGAGGYTF | TGTGCCAGCAGTTTTCAGGGGGCGGGTGGCTACACCTTC
- | - | TRBJ1-1 | TRBV19 | CASSWGGTNTEAFF | TGTGCCAGTAGTTGGGGGGGCACGAACACTGAAGCTTTCTTT
- | - | TRBJ1-4 | TRBV7-2 | CASSFQTGHNEKLFF | TGTGCCAGCAGCTTTCAGACAGGTCATAATGAAAAACTGTTTTTT
- | once | TRBJ2-7 | TRBV4-1 | CASSQSPAGTYYEQYF | TGCGCCAGCAGCCAGTCCCCAGCGGGCACCTACTACGAGCAGTACTTC
TRBD1 | - | TRBJ1-4 | TRBV7-9 | CASRMGQRDEKLFF | TGTGCCAGCAGAATGGGACAGAGGGATGAAAAACTGTTTTTT
- | - | TRBJ2-4 | TRBV19 | CASSIQGRKNIQYF | TGTGCCAGTAGTATACAGGGGCGCAAAAACATTCAGTACTTC
TRBD1 | - | TRBJ2-5 | TRBV23-1 | CASSQSGRDRDQETQYF | TGCGCCAGCAGTCAATCTGGGCGGGACAGGGATCAAGAGACCCAGTACTTC
TRBD2 | - | TRBJ2-3 | TRBV10-3 | CAISESIASGGTDTQYF | TGTGCCATCAGTGAGTCGATCGCTAGCGGGGGCACAGATACGCAGTATTTT
- | - | TRBJ1-2 | TRBV6-5 | CASRGGNYGYTF | TGTGCCAGCAGAGGAGGTAACTATGGCTACACCTTC
TRBD2 | - | TRBJ2-7 | TRBV5-4 | CASSSKREGAYEQYF | TGTGCCAGCAGCTCCAAGCGGGAGGGGGCCTACGAGCAGTACTTC
- | - | TRBJ2-7 | TRBV21-1 | CASSKDVAGDSYEQYF | TGTGCCAGCAGCAAAGATGTCGCAGGCGACTCCTACGAGCAGTACTTC
TRBD1 | - | TRBJ1-2 | TRBV7-8 | CASSLSDRGILTNYGYTF | TGTGCCAGCAGCTTAAGCGACAGGGGGATCCTAACTAACTATGGCTACACCTTC